This is a list of T cell receptor beta chains from one sample in a study of T-cell memory formation after mild COVID-19. TCRdb used MiXCR to reprocess the 5' RACE reads, holding one entry per CDR3 protein. The data show about 620,000 distinct CDR3 sequences, about 20% seen once. The sequenced sample was PBMCs or a T cell subset sorted from them (not recorded which). These receptors originate from an adult woman who had mild COVID-19 (a few samples of this study predate the infection). Cell type and time point are not known. CDR3s include the opening cysteine and the closing phenylalanine or tryptophan. Fields, in order: CDR3 protein, CDR3 DNA, J gene, D gene, clone size, V gene. A D gene is named only where the DNA matches it firmly. Size values are once, few and many counts, or a class for expanded clones, and some rows have none.

CASSLSGFFYEQYF TGTGCCAGCAGCTTATCAGGCTTCTTTTACGAGCAGTACTTC TRBJ2-7 . . TRBV7-6
CASSIRILEPKNIQYF TGTGCCAGTAGTATTCGGATCCTTGAGCCAAAAAACATTCAGTACTTC TRBJ2-4 . . TRBV19
CSASGQNEKLFF TGCAGTGCATCGGGACAGAATGAAAAACTGTTTTTT TRBJ1-4 TRBD1 many TRBV20-1
CAISGGFGANVLTF TGTGCCATCAGTGGAGGGTTTGGGGCCAACGTCCTGACTTTC TRBJ2-6 . few TRBV10-3
CASRLSYGGTEAFF TGTGCCAGCAGATTAAGCTACGGTGGCACTGAAGCTTTCTTT TRBJ1-1 . . TRBV6-5
CASSLDAGLAGNTGELFF TGTGCCAGCAGCTTAGACGCGGGACTAGCGGGGAACACCGGGGAGCTGTTTTTT TRBJ2-2 TRBD2 . TRBV7-9
CASSSQGVMRGYTF TGTGCCAGCAGCTCACAGGGTGTAATGCGTGGCTACACCTTC TRBJ1-2 . few TRBV12-3/TRBV12-4
CASSRARAPGQGSLEQYF TGTGCCAGCAGCCGCGCTCGAGCCCCGGGACAGGGGAGCTTGGAGCAGTACTTC TRBJ2-7 TRBD1 . TRBV7-8
CASSRTSGYEQYF TGTGCCAGCAGCCGGACTAGCGGCTACGAGCAGTACTTC TRBJ2-7 TRBD2 many TRBV4-3
CASSPVWTLGFF TGTGCCAGCAGTCCCGTTTGGACTTTGGGGTTCTTC TRBJ2-1 . . TRBV27
CASNGGTPWDTQYF TGTGCCAGCAACGGCGGGACCCCTTGGGATACGCAGTATTTT TRBJ2-3 . few TRBV9
CSVVGQGGENTEAFF TGCAGCGTAGTTGGACAGGGAGGGGAGAACACTGAAGCTTTCTTT TRBJ1-1 TRBD1 . TRBV29-1
CASSLNALWGGPYNEQFF TGTGCCAGCAGCTTAAATGCCCTCTGGGGGGGGCCCTACAATGAGCAGTTCTTC TRBJ2-1 . few TRBV7-3
CSAREGPPPIYEQYF TGCAGTGCTAGAGAGGGGCCACCTCCCATCTACGAGCAGTACTTC TRBJ2-7 . . TRBV20-1
CSVVRGRYYEQYF TGCAGCGTTGTCAGGGGTCGATATTACGAGCAGTACTTC TRBJ2-7 . . TRBV29-1
CASSKDEEGRLGTDTQYF TGTGCCAGCAGCAAAGATGAGGAGGGTAGGTTAGGGACAGATACGCAGTATTTT TRBJ2-3 . few TRBV21-1
CATSRGRVGGSPQHF TGTGCCACCAGCAGAGGCAGGGTAGGGGGTTCGCCCCAGCATTTT TRBJ1-5 . few TRBV15
CASTPDNNEQFF TGTGCCAGCACTCCTGATAACAATGAGCAGTTCTTC TRBJ2-1 . . TRBV2
CSAPSLRGGETQYF TGCAGTGCTCCATCCCTCAGGGGCGGGGAGACCCAGTACTTC TRBJ2-5 . few TRBV20-1
CASSGELSTDTQYF TGTGCCAGTAGCGGGGAACTAAGCACAGATACGCAGTATTTT TRBJ2-3 TRBD2 . TRBV28
CSVVGLDWEQYF TGCAGCGTTGTGGGACTAGATTGGGAGCAGTACTTC TRBJ2-7 TRBD2 . TRBV29-1
CASSQDLHSSQYF TGTGCCAGCAGCCAAGATCTTCACAGCTCGCAGTACTTC TRBJ2-7 . . TRBV14
CASSPGPLETQYF TGCGCCAGCAGCCCGGGGCCCCTGGAGACCCAGTACTTC TRBJ2-5 . many TRBV5-1
CASSLDQGAWETQYF TGCGCCAGCAGCTTGGATCAGGGGGCTTGGGAGACCCAGTACTTC TRBJ2-5 TRBD1 . TRBV5-1
CASSEMVRDSPLHF TGTGCCAGCAGTGAGATGGTGAGAGATTCACCCCTCCACTTT TRBJ1-6 . few TRBV6-5
CASYFPGQIQFEQYF TGTGCCAGCTATTTCCCGGGACAGATCCAGTTCGAGCAGTACTTC TRBJ2-7 TRBD1 . TRBV7-9
CAITRSRESYEQYF TGTGCCATCACTAGGAGTCGTGAGTCCTACGAGCAGTACTTC TRBJ2-7 . . TRBV10-3
CASSLQGGSYNEQFF TGTGCCAGCTCACTACAGGGGGGCTCCTACAATGAGCAGTTCTTC TRBJ2-1 TRBD1 many TRBV5-1
CASSQTHRVIEQYF TGCGCCAGCAGCCAAACCCACAGGGTCATCGAGCAGTACTTC TRBJ2-7 . . TRBV4-3
CASSVVRGIGADEQFF TGTGCCAGCAGTGTTGTACGGGGCATAGGAGCGGATGAGCAGTTCTTC TRBJ2-1 . few TRBV6-1
CASSLGLTGAGDTQYF TGTGCCAGCAGCTTAGGTTTAACAGGGGCGGGAGATACGCAGTATTTT TRBJ2-3 TRBD1 few TRBV7-2
CASSLRAGQEETQYF TGCGCCAGCAGCTTGCGGGCAGGGCAAGAGGAGACCCAGTACTTC TRBJ2-5 . few TRBV5-1
CASSFRPRGYTF TGTGCCAGCAGTTTCAGGCCGAGAGGCTACACCTTC TRBJ1-2 . few TRBV12-3/TRBV12-4
CASSLVSSGTEAFF TGTGCCAGCAGCTTAGTTTCAAGCGGGACTGAAGCTTTCTTT TRBJ1-1 . few TRBV7-6
CASSLPGQGNYGYTF TGTGCCAGCAGCTTGCCGGGACAGGGGAACTATGGCTACACCTTC TRBJ1-2 TRBD1 many TRBV7-9
CASSPAGTRGTEAFF TGTGCCAGCTCACCTGCGGGGACTAGAGGGACTGAAGCTTTCTTT TRBJ1-1 . many TRBV18
CASRPRRYYGYTF TGTGCCAGCAGACCCCGCCGGTACTATGGCTACACCTTC TRBJ1-2 . . TRBV6-5
CASSFAFVGEKLFF TGTGCCAGCAGCTTTGCTTTTGTAGGTGAAAAACTGTTTTTT TRBJ1-4 . few TRBV7-2
CACSGGVRANEQFF TGTGCCTGCTCGGGTGGGGTACGGGCCAATGAGCAGTTCTTC TRBJ2-1 . few TRBV30
CASSQGIEGNQPQHF TGTGCCAGCAGCCAAGGGATCGAGGGCAATCAGCCCCAGCATTTT TRBJ1-5 . few TRBV3-1
CASSFLGDGYTF TGTGCCAGCAGTTTTCTGGGGGATGGCTACACCTTC TRBJ1-2 . . TRBV12-3/TRBV12-4
CASSAQGLAGANEQFF TGTGCCAGCAGCGCACAGGGACTAGCGGGAGCCAATGAGCAGTTCTTC TRBJ2-1 TRBD2 . TRBV7-2
CASSLFGRGSGANVLTF TGTGCCAGCAGTTTGTTTGGTAGGGGTTCTGGGGCCAACGTCCTGACTTTC TRBJ2-6 . . TRBV27
CATSTGLAGEQFF TGTGCCACCTCTACGGGACTAGCTGGAGAGCAGTTCTTC TRBJ2-1 TRBD2 . TRBV15
CASSPTPGVSNQPQHF TGTGCCAGCAGCCCAACTCCGGGGGTTAGCAATCAGCCCCAGCATTTT TRBJ1-5 . . TRBV4-2
CASSQEAIIHGRAAGELFF TGTGCCAGCAGCCAAGAAGCAATTATCCATGGCAGGGCGGCCGGGGAGCTGTTTTTT TRBJ2-2 . few TRBV4-2
CSVEGERGEPYEQYF TGCAGCGTTGAAGGGGAGAGGGGAGAGCCCTACGAGCAGTACTTC TRBJ2-7 . . TRBV29-1
CASSDRAYEQYF TGTGCCAGCAGTGACAGGGCTTACGAGCAGTACTTC TRBJ2-7 TRBD1 few TRBV27